This T cell receptor beta chain was obtained from a study of OX40 agonist ivuxolimab in advanced cancers. Study-wide context: As their treatment, patients were administered ivuxolimab, an agonistic anti-OX40 (CD134) antibody. People who had prior anti-PD-1, anti-PD-L1 or anti-CTLA-4 therapy could take part, and roughly 44% had some. General study results and limits: Among the lowest levels of clonal expansion were found in partial responders at 0.1-3.0 mg/kg.

People who had autoimmune disease history or systemic immunosuppression were excluded. Between the trimmed V and J ends, which lost 4 bases and 1 base, there was a span of 10 bases. This CDR3 region has 15 residues. From germline, CDR1 is SGHVS and CDR2 FQNEAQ. Assay: immunoSEQ multiplex PCR; the TCRdb copy retains only in-frame clones and omits some. The data contain approximately 46,000 clones, approximately 77% of them singletons. Concerning this clone: Antigen specificity is unknown.

This TCR was sampled from an adult with an advanced solid tumor such as melanoma, head and neck, liver or kidney cancer. The chain employs TRBV7-8 and TRBJ2-2; perhaps TRBD2 as D (5 bases). The specimen comprised CD4+ or CD8+ T cells sorted from blood, sampled in a trial of the OX40 agonist ivuxolimab. The CDR3 nucleotides are TGTGCCAGCAGCTCCGCGGGCGGGAACACCGGGGAGCTGTTTTTT. It translates to CASSSAGGNTGELFF. Full variable domain (outside the CDR3, taken from reference TRBV7-8 and TRBJ2-2): GAGVSQSPRYKVAKRGQDVALRCDPISGHVSLFWYQQALGQGPEFLTYFQNEAQLDKSGLPSDRFFAERPEGSVSTLKIQRTQQEDSAVYLCASSSAGGNTGELFFGEGSRLTVL.